This entry lists 32 T cell receptor beta chains sequenced from one sample in a study of blood T cell repertoires in COVID-19. Libraries were prepared by immunoSEQ multiplex PCR; TCRdb keeps only in-frame clonotypes and omits some of them. The table records 300,000 or so clones, around 90% of them present only once. The sample was PBMCs or T cells enriched from blood (not recorded which). The receptors come from a woman under 40 who had recovered from COVID-19.

The rearrangement joins TRBV2 to TRBJ1-2; no reliable D call. The CDR3 runs to 14 residues. V lost 6 bases, J lost 4 bases, and 15 bases lay in between. Per germline, CDR1 SNHLY and CDR2 FYNNEI. CDR3 coding DNA: TGTGCCAGCAGGGCACCCGGGAAACCCTATGGCTACACCTTC. Translating it yields CASRAPGKPYGYTF.

The CDR3 sequence is CASSIFGQGGQPQHF. CDR3 bases: TGTGCCAGTAGTATATTCGGACAGGGCGGGCAGCCCCAGCATTTT. This chain uses TRBV19 with TRBJ1-5; 8 positions agree with TRBD1. Germline trimming cut 2 bases from V and 7 bases from J; bases unmatched to any gene: 7. The CDR3 has 15 residues. From germline, CDR1 is LNHDA and CDR2 SQIVND (reference sequence).

The V gene is TRBV10-3, the J gene TRBJ1-1; 9 nucleotides match TRBD1. CDR1 ENHRY and CDR2 SYGVKD come from the germline V gene. The CDR3 is made up of 15 amino acids. The V and J ends lost 6 bases and 3 bases, in that order; junction bases with no gene match: 8. The CDR3 bases are TGTGCCATCAGATCCGGGACAGGGTGGGACACTGAAGCTTTCTTT. Its translation: CAIRSGTGWDTEAFF.

The chain links TRBV28 to TRBJ1-2; 7 positions match TRBD1. This CDR3 has 14 amino acids. The germline CDR1 and CDR2 sequences are MDHEN and SYDVKM. V gave up 6 bases and J gave up 7 bases; unmatched junction bases: 11. CDR3 in amino acids: CASRSRGMARGYTF. CDR3 sequence (DNA): TGTGCCAGCAGGAGCAGGGGGATGGCGCGTGGCTACACCTTC.

The chain is built from TRBV7-2 and TRBJ2-1; 7 positions match TRBD1. The junction had 13 bases not matched to a gene; V was cut back by 4 bases and J by 7 bases. There are 16 residues in the CDR3. Germline V gene sequence: CDR1 SGHTA, CDR2 FQGNSA. CDR3 residues: CASSYTPPGQTNEQFF. For the CDR3, the DNA is TGTGCCAGCAGCTACACCCCCCCGGGACAGACAAATGAGCAGTTCTTC.

This clone was observed once. The chain is built from TRBV23-1 and TRBJ1-2; TRBD1 matches 10 bases. TRBV23-1 is annotated as an ORF whose role is uncertain. This CDR3 is 15 amino acids long. V shed 8 bases, J shed 6 bases, and the junction held 12 bases outside the gene matches. The CDR3 region is CASRSDNGTGDGYTF. The CDR3 DNA reads as TGCGCCAGCCGATCTGATAACGGGACAGGGGATGGCTACACCTTC.

By proportion, this clone is medium-sized (0.01 to 0.1%). This sequence joins TRBV19 and TRBJ1-1, with a tentative D call TRBD1 (5 bases). Germline values: CDR1 LNHDA, CDR2 SQIVND (reference sequence). The CDR3 runs 16 residues. Trimming removed 9 bases from V and 1 base from J, with 21 bases in between. DNA of the CDR3: TGTGCCAGCGGGGGGGTAGCAGATACTACGAACACTGAAGCTTTCTTT. Its protein is CASGGVADTTNTEAFF.

The V and J genes are TRBV5-8 and TRBJ2-1, with 9 bases identical to TRBD1. Germline CDR1 is SGHTS and CDR2 is YDEGEE. The V segment lost 3 bases and the J segment 7 bases; nucleotides outside the gene matches: 11. The length of the CDR3 is 16 residues. Written as DNA, the CDR3 is TGTGCCAGCAGCTCCCCCCGCGGGACAGGGTGGAATGAGCAGTTCTTC. It translates to CASSSPRGTGWNEQFF. The complete variable domain, with remaining parts taken from reference TRBV5-8 and TRBJ2-1, reads EAGVTQSPTHLIKTRGQQATLRCSPISGHTSVYWYQQALGLGLQFLLWYDEGEERNRGNFPPRFSGRQFPNYSSELNVNALELEDSALYLCASSSPRGTGWNEQFFGPGTRLTVL.

V and J are TRBV29-1 and TRBJ1-3, with TRBD1 as a possible D gene (5 bases). CDR3 length: 12 amino acids. CDR1 is SQVTM and CDR2 is ANQGSEA in the germline V gene. Trimming took off 4 bases at V and 2 bases at J, with 6 bases between the two ends. CDR3 loop: CSVVTAGNTIYF. The CDR3 DNA sequence: TGCAGCGTTGTGACAGCTGGAAACACCATATATTTT.

A remark on this clone: A junction end diverges from the germline sequence, so it may reflect a read error. The gene calls are TRBV7-7 and TRBJ2-3, with TRBD2 identical over 8 bases. From germline, CDR1 is SSHAT and CDR2 FNYEAQ (reference sequence). This CDR3 is built from 18 residues. The CDR3 nucleotides read TGTGCTAGCAGCCGTAGATTTAGCGGGGACCTAAACACAGATACGCAGTATTTT. As protein: CASSRRFSGDLNTDTQYF.

The genes are TRBV30 and TRBJ2-7, with unresolved D. Trimming stripped 0 bases from V and 2 bases from J, with 11 bases between. The CDR3 is 14 amino acids. Germline V gene data show CDR1 as GTSNPN and CDR2 as SVGIG (reference sequence). CDR3 DNA sequence: TGTGCCTGGAGTGTACGCCAGGCGACCTACGAGCAGTACTTC. Translating gives CAWSVRQATYEQYF.

CDR3 nucleotide sequence: TGTGCCAGCTCAGGGACTAGCGGGGGGACTGAGCAGTTCTTC. Its translation is CASSGTSGGTEQFF. The rearrangement links TRBV18 to TRBJ2-1, with 15 bases lining up with TRBD2. The ends lost 5 bases at V and 9 bases at J; junction bases unmatched: 2. Germline assignment: CDR1 KGHSH and CDR2 LQKENI. The CDR3 covers 14 residues.

V is TRBV6-5 and J is TRBJ2-7; 8 bases agree with TRBD1. Germline CDR1 reads MNHEY; CDR2 reads SVGAGI. The CDR3 runs to 13 residues. V lost 4 bases, J lost 5 bases, and 4 bases stayed unmatched. The CDR3 region is CASSSARGHEQYF. CDR3 DNA sequence: TGTGCCAGCAGTTCAGCCAGGGGGCACGAGCAGTACTTC.

CDR3 coding DNA: TGTGCCACCAGAAGAGGGTACGGAGGCTACACCTTC. Translation: CATRRGYGGYTF. The genes are TRBV24-1 and TRBJ1-2; D call uncertain. This CDR3 has 12 amino acids. With 7 bases removed from V and 8 bases from J, the gap between germline ends came to 13 bases. Germline CDR1 is KGHDR and CDR2 is SFDVKD.

The chain employs TRBV7-9 and TRBJ1-1; D is unclear. V lost 5 bases, J lost 1 base, and 11 bases lay in between. This CDR3 region has 14 residues. Looked up from germline, CDR1 is SEHNR and CDR2 is FQNEAQ (reference sequence). CDR3 in DNA: TGTGCCAGCAGCGAAACAGCTAAGAACACTGAAGCTTTCTTT. This encodes CASSETAKNTEAFF. The variable domain in full, completed from reference TRBV7-9 and TRBJ1-1, reads DTGVSQNPRHKITKRGQNVTFRCDPISEHNRLYWYRQTLGQGPEFLTYFQNEAQLEKSRLLSDRFSAERPKGSFSTLEIQRTEQGDSAMYLCASSETAKNTEAFFGQGTRLTVV.

CDR3 region: CASRAAGGSYNSPLHF. Here the CDR3 DNA reads TGTGCCAGCAGAGCGGCAGGGGGTTCCTATAATTCACCCCTCCACTTT. This chain uses TRBV2 with TRBJ1-6; TRBD1 matches at 7 bases. The germline V gene encodes CDR1 SNHLY and CDR2 FYNNEI. V dropped 6 bases and J dropped 1; count of bases not matched to a gene: 6. This CDR3 has 16 residues.

V usage is TRBV30 and J usage is TRBJ1-1; D not certain. With 5 bases removed from V and 5 bases from J, the gap between germline ends came to 12 bases. The CDR3 has 12 residues. From germline, CDR1 is GTSNPN and CDR2 SVGIG (reference sequence). CDR3 coding DNA: TGTGCCTGGGGGAGAGGGTCGACTGAAGCTTTCTTT. This codes for CAWGRGSTEAFF.

This CDR3 is CASSIPGRASYEQYF. The CDR3 region has the DNA TGTGCCAGTAGTATACCGGGGAGGGCGTCCTACGAGCAGTACTTC. The gene calls are TRBV19 and TRBJ2-7, with 7 bases fitting TRBD2. CDR1 is LNHDA and CDR2 is SQIVND in the germline V gene (reference sequence). V was pared by 2 bases and J by 1 base, with 5 bases of the junction left unmatched. The CDR3 is 15 amino acids.

V and J are TRBV9 and TRBJ2-7; 7 bases match TRBD1. V shed 2 bases and J 5 bases; nucleotides not matched to a gene: 7. The V gene's germline CDR1 is SGDLS and CDR2 YYNGEE. This CDR3 region has 14 residues. CDR3 DNA sequence: TGTGCCAGCAGCGTCAACTCTGACAGGGACGAGCAGTACTTC. Its protein product is CASSVNSDRDEQYF.

The V and J genes are TRBV15 and TRBJ1-5; tentatively, D is TRBD1 (5 bases). CDR1 LNHNV and CDR2 YYDKDF come from the germline V gene (reference sequence). The V end lost 2 bases, the J end lost 5 bases, and 13 bases lay between the germline ends. This CDR3 is built from 15 residues. CDR3 in amino acids: CATSRRAGGDQPQHF. The CDR3 coding sequence is TGTGCCACCAGCAGAAGGGCGGGGGGAGATCAGCCCCAGCATTTT.

This chain connects TRBV7-6 to TRBJ2-7, with D tentatively TRBD1 (6 bases). The germline V and J ends were trimmed by 3 bases and 6 bases, with 12 bases remaining between them. Germline V CDR1 and CDR2: SGHVS, FNYEAQ. The CDR3 runs 13 residues. The CDR3 nucleotides read TGTGCCAGCAGCTTCGTACAGGGTCGCGAGCAGTACTTC. Its protein is CASSFVQGREQYF.

This chain links TRBV30 with TRBJ1-1; unclear D gene. Germline values: CDR1 GTSNPN, CDR2 SVGIG (reference sequence). The CDR3 extends over 13 amino acids. V was cut by 4 bases and J by 5 bases, with 14 bases left in between. For the CDR3, the DNA is TGTGCCTGGAATTACCGGGGTGATACTGAAGCTTTCTTT. Translation gives CAWNYRGDTEAFF.

The V call is TRBV25-1, the J call TRBJ2-1; unclear D gene. V lost 1 base and J 15 bases, leaving 10 bases between the germline ends. The CDR3 covers 11 residues. Germline-derived CDR1 and CDR2 are MGHDK and SYGVNS. Written as DNA, the CDR3 is TGTGCCAGCAGTGAATCGGCGAGGTGGTTCTTC. This codes for CASSESARWFF.

The chain couples TRBV6-1 to TRBJ1-6; the D is unclear. This CDR3 contains 14 residues. The V and J ends lost 0 bases and 14 bases respectively, with 14 bases between them. Germline assignment: CDR1 MNHNS and CDR2 SASEGT. The CDR3 nucleotides read TGTGCCAGCAGTGAAGCGGCAGGACTGAAGGCCCTCCACTTT. It is translated as CASSEAAGLKALHF.

The chain joins TRBV7-9 to TRBJ1-1, with D possibly being TRBD1 (6 bases). This CDR3 contains 15 residues. Trimming pared 2 bases from V and 0 bases from J, leaving 10 bases between. Germline lookup yields CDR1 SEHNR and CDR2 FQNEAQ (reference sequence). CDR3: CASSLYRTVNTEAFF. As DNA, the CDR3 is TGTGCCAGCAGCTTATACCGGACAGTGAACACTGAAGCTTTCTTT.

The chain recombines TRBV19 with TRBJ1-2, with D possibly matching TRBD1 (5 bases). CDR1 is LNHDA and CDR2 is SQIVND in the germline V gene (reference sequence). There are 13 residues in the CDR3. Trimming took 11 bases from V and 4 from J, leaving 17 bases between them. The CDR3 nucleotides are TGTGCCTGTGGACCCCAAGGGGCCTATGGCTACACCTTC. Translated: CACGPQGAYGYTF.

This chain joins TRBV19 and TRBJ2-3; 10 nucleotides match TRBD2. This CDR3 comprises 15 residues. V lost 3 bases and J lost 5; bases outside the gene matches: 5. Germline lookup yields CDR1 LNHDA and CDR2 SQIVND (reference sequence). The CDR3 DNA sequence: TGTGCCAGTAGTATTAGCGGGGGGCAGGGAGATACGCAGTATTTT. Amino acid sequence: CASSISGGQGDTQYF.

In its sample, this clone was seen a few times. The rearrangement links TRBV30 to TRBJ1-2, with 9 bases aligning to TRBD1. V was pared by 5 bases and J by 3 bases, with 7 bases of the junction left unmatched. This CDR3 comprises 14 residues. Looked up from germline, CDR1 is GTSNPN and CDR2 is SVGIG (reference sequence). The CDR3 coding sequence is TGTGCCTGGGCCTCCGGGACAGGGCACTATGGCTACACCTTC. Residues: CAWASGTGHYGYTF.

This chain joins TRBV7-9 and TRBJ1-2; 7 nucleotides line up with TRBD1. Germline V gene data show CDR1 as SEHNR and CDR2 as FQNEAQ (reference sequence). This CDR3 has 14 residues. Trimming took 3 bases from V and 3 from J; bases not matched to a gene: 4. The CDR3 DNA follows: TGTGCCAGCAGCTTGATAGGGGGCGACTATGGCTACACCTTC. Translation gives CASSLIGGDYGYTF. Full variable domain (missing parts from reference TRBV7-9 and TRBJ1-2): DTGVSQNPRHKITKRGQNVTFRCDPISEHNRLYWYRQTLGQGPEFLTYFQNEAQLEKSRLLSDRFSAERPKGSFSTLEIQRTEQGDSAMYLCASSLIGGDYGYTFGSGTRLTVV.

CDR3 in amino acids: CASSWFSGRADNEKLFF. The CDR3 coding sequence is TGTGCCAGCAGCTGGTTCTCCGGCAGGGCTGATAATGAAAAACTGTTTTTT. The chain links TRBV2 to TRBJ1-4; the D gene is possibly TRBD1 (5 bases). CDR1 is SNHLY, CDR2 FYNNEI, per germline. V dropped 6 bases and J dropped 4 bases, with 21 bases sitting between them. The CDR3 is 17 residues long.

This chain links TRBV6-5 with TRBJ1-2; 10 bases agree with TRBD1. Trimming removed 6 bases from V and 9 bases from J; junction bases left unmatched: 10. The CDR3 length is 14 residues. Germline V gene sequence: CDR1 MNHEY, CDR2 SVGAGI. This chain's CDR3 is CASSRPGTGERYTF. The CDR3 nucleotides are TGTGCCAGCAGCCGTCCCGGGACAGGGGAGCGCTACACCTTC.

The chain has TRBV7-6 and TRBJ2-2; D not resolved. The CDR3 contains 12 residues. Trimming left V 5 bases short and J 6 bases short, with 7 bases between. Germline V gene sequence: CDR1 SGHVS, CDR2 FNYEAQ. Here the CDR3 DNA reads TGTGCCAGCAGCCCTTTCTCCGGGGAGCTGTTTTTT. Protein sequence: CASSPFSGELFF.